The 18 T cell receptor beta chains given below trace back to one sample, sequenced in a study of blood T cell repertoires in COVID-19. Data came from immunoSEQ multiplex PCR; TCRdb stores just in-frame clones and leaves some out. In the table there are tens of thousands of clones, approximately 92% of which are singletons. The sequenced sample consisted of peripheral blood. These receptors came from a human donor with active COVID-19. The donor label of this sample is uncertain.

The rearrangement joins TRBV28 to TRBJ1-2; the match to TRBD1 covers 7 bases. The ends lost 2 bases at V and 8 bases at J; junction bases unmatched: 8. The CDR3 contains 14 residues. CDR1 and CDR2 (germline): MDHEN, SYDVKM. The CDR3 region has the DNA TGTGCCAGCAGTTTACTAGGGGGCGCGGGGGGCTACACCTTC. Translated: CASSLLGGAGGYTF.

The chain combines TRBV6-6 with TRBJ1-2; D ambiguous. Germline-derived CDR1 and CDR2 are MNHNY and SVGAGI (reference sequence). The CDR3 extends over 11 amino acids. V was cut by 7 bases and J by 8 bases, with 11 bases left in between. This chain's CDR3 is CASTQAVGYTF. As DNA, the CDR3 is TGTGCCAGCACTCAAGCGGTCGGCTACACCTTC.

V and J are TRBV13 and TRBJ2-3; TRBD1 matches at 10 bases. CDR3 length: 14 amino acids. From germline, CDR1 is PRHDT and CDR2 FYEKMQ (reference sequence). J was trimmed by 5 bases and V by 5 bases; bases with no gene match: 4. The CDR3 reads CASSHGQGEDTQYF. The CDR3 DNA reads as TGTGCCAGCAGCCACGGACAGGGGGAAGATACGCAGTATTTT.

With respect to this clone: The junction does not match germline at one end; this may be a read error. The rearrangement uses TRBV6-6 and TRBJ2-1, with D maybe TRBD2 (5 bases). The CDR3 is 12 residues long. Germline V lookup: CDR1 MNHNY, CDR2 SVGAGI (reference sequence). The CDR3 region is CASSNSAGEQFF. The CDR3, as DNA: TGTGCCAGCAGTAACTCGGCGGGTGAGCAGTTCTTC.

The gene calls are TRBV6-5 and TRBJ1-5; no firm D call. This CDR3 has 12 amino acids. CDR1 and CDR2 from the germline V gene are MNHEY and SVGAGI. Deletions cut 7 bases from V and 1 base from J, with 5 bases between. Here the CDR3 DNA reads TGTGCCAGCACCGTAAGCAATCAGCCCCAGCATTTT. Amino acid sequence: CASTVSNQPQHF.

The chain has TRBV5-1 and TRBJ2-2; a possible D gene is TRBD1 (6 bases). The length of the CDR3 is 14 residues. V dropped 3 bases and J dropped 1 base, with 7 bases sitting between them. Germline V gene data show CDR1 as SGHRS and CDR2 as YFSETQ. The CDR3 bases are TGCGCCAGCAGCTCGGGACAGAACACCGGGGAGCTGTTTTTT. Its protein is CASSSGQNTGELFF.

The rearrangement joins TRBV6-5 to TRBJ1-2; D gene ambiguous. With 7 bases removed from V and 4 bases from J, the gap between germline ends came to 13 bases. CDR1 is MNHEY and CDR2 is SVGAGI in the germline V gene. CDR3 length: 13 amino acids. CDR3 amino acids: CASTRRGGYGYTF. In nucleotides, the CDR3 is TGTGCCAGCACTCGACGGGGAGGCTATGGCTACACCTTC.

The chain couples TRBV28 to TRBJ1-3; a weak D match, TRBD1 (5 bases). This CDR3 region has 16 residues. The germline V and J ends were trimmed by 4 bases and 0 bases, with 13 bases remaining between them. Germline V gene sequence: CDR1 MDHEN, CDR2 SYDVKM. The CDR3 nucleotides are TGTGCCAGCAGTTCGTTCGACAGACTCTCTGGAAACACCATATATTTT. Encoded protein: CASSSFDRLSGNTIYF.

This chain connects TRBV7-3 to TRBJ2-5; 12 nucleotides line up with TRBD2. Germline CDR1 SGHTA, CDR2 FQGTGA. CDR3 length: 14 amino acids. The J segment lost 5 bases and the V segment lost 5 bases, leaving 3 bases of the junction unmatched. CDR3 DNA: TGTGCCAGCAGCCGTGGACTAGCGGGGGAGACCCAGTACTTC. It specifies CASSRGLAGETQYF.

CDR3 DNA: TGTGCCACCAGCTTCAGGGGAGACACCGGGGAGCTGTTTTTT. It translates to CATSFRGDTGELFF. The V gene is TRBV15, the J gene TRBJ2-2, with D possibly being TRBD1 (6 bases). The CDR3 extends over 14 amino acids. Germline CDR1 is LNHNV and CDR2 is YYDKDF (reference sequence). V dropped 5 bases and J dropped 3 bases, with 10 bases sitting between them.

The J gene is TRBJ2-2, the V gene TRBV10-1; possible D gene TRBD2, 6 bases. Deletions cut 9 bases from V and 4 bases from J, with 15 bases between. The CDR3 sequence is 14 residues long. The germline gives CDR1 WNHNN, CDR2 SYGVQD (reference sequence). CDR3 in amino acids: CASSDGSGTGELFF. The CDR3 bases are TGCGCCAGTTCAGACGGGAGTGGCACCGGGGAGCTGTTTTTT.

The V call is TRBV5-4, the J call TRBJ1-3; 9 nucleotides agree with TRBD1. Germline CDR1 reads SGHNT; CDR2 reads YYREEE (reference sequence). V was pared by 4 bases and J by 0 bases, with 5 bases of the junction left unmatched. The CDR3 is 16 residues long. DNA for the CDR3: TGTGCCAGCAGCAATGGACAGGGGAGCTCTGGAAACACCATATATTTT. Amino acids: CASSNGQGSSGNTIYF.

The chain carries TRBV5-5 and TRBJ2-1; 12 bases agree with TRBD2. The junction had 11 bases not matched to a gene; V was cut back by 3 bases and J by 10 bases. Germline V gene data show CDR1 as SGHKS and CDR2 as YYEKEE (reference sequence). The length of the CDR3 is 16 residues. The CDR3 loop is CASSSSLAGGPGEQFF. The CDR3 region has the DNA TGTGCCAGCAGCTCGTCGCTAGCGGGAGGGCCAGGGGAGCAGTTCTTC.

V gene TRBV3-1 (or the pseudogene TRBV3-2) combines with J gene TRBJ2-3; D perhaps matches TRBD2 (6 bases). V lost 6 bases to trimming and J lost 5 bases, with 15 bases between them. CDR3 length: 14 amino acids. Germline CDR1 reads LGHDT; CDR2 reads YNNKEL (reference sequence). CDR3 amino acids: CASRSRAGGDTQYF. In nucleotides, the CDR3 is TGTGCCAGCAGGTCCCGGGCCGGGGGAGATACGCAGTATTTT.

The rearrangement uses TRBV6-5 and TRBJ2-7, with 11 nucleotides matching TRBD1. The germline gives CDR1 MNHEY, CDR2 SVGAGI. J was trimmed by 2 bases and V by 8 bases; bases with no gene match: 8. The CDR3 spans 15 residues. CDR3 bases: TGTGCCAGCGGGATCGGGACAGGGGGTACCTACGAGCAGTACTTC. As protein: CASGIGTGGTYEQYF.

The chain is built from TRBV4-1 and TRBJ2-7; TRBD1 is a possible D gene (6 bases). Germline loops: CDR1 MGHRA, CDR2 YSYEKL. The CDR3 has 16 residues. V dropped 4 bases and J dropped 2 bases, with 18 bases sitting between them. Here the CDR3 DNA reads TGCGCCAGCAGCCCGAGGGGGAAGGTCGTACCCTACGAGCAGTACTTC. Its protein is CASSPRGKVVPYEQYF.

J is TRBJ1-5 and V is TRBV10-2; 10 bases are a match to TRBD1. The CDR3 is 17 amino acids. The J segment lost 4 bases and the V segment lost 2 bases, leaving 8 bases of the junction unmatched. The germline V gene encodes CDR1 WSHSY and CDR2 SAAADI. The CDR3 loop is CASSEPFRQGANQPQHF. The CDR3, as DNA: TGCGCCAGCAGTGAGCCTTTCCGACAGGGGGCAAATCAGCCCCAGCATTTT.

This clone has a single count. CDR3 nucleotide sequence: TGTGCCACCATCCCGGGAGGCGGCGGTGAAAAACTGTTTTTT. Its translation: CATIPGGGGEKLFF. This chain joins TRBV24-1 and TRBJ1-4, with D unclear. CDR1 is KGHDR, CDR2 SFDVKD, per germline. V lost 8 bases and J lost 7, with 16 bases in between. The CDR3 runs to 14 residues.